The rows below give T cell receptor beta chains drawn from one sample of a study of beta chain features in type 1 diabetes. Produced via immunoSEQ multiplex PCR; TCRdb's table is partial and in-frame only. The table has some 360,000 clones, over 9% seen once; the top ten hold about 0.64%. Material for sequencing was central memory CD4+ T cells from blood. These receptors originate from a man younger than 45 with type 1 diabetes. Each CDR3 is given with its conserved first and last residue. The D gene is left open where the match is weak. Clone size is shown for a subset of rows, as once, few, many or a class of expanded clone.

-,TRBV10-3,-,TRBJ2-3,CAISLRGDGTDTQYF,TGTGCCATCAGTCTCAGGGGAGACGGCACAGATACGCAGTATTTT
few,TRBV6-5,-,TRBJ2-5,CAIGQPGKTQYF,TGTGCCATCGGACAGCCGGGAAAGACCCAGTACTTC
-,TRBV29-1,TRBD2,TRBJ2-5,CSAVGRGIQETQYF,TGCAGCGCTGTAGGGCGGGGGATTCAAGAGACCCAGTACTTC
-,TRBV5-4,-,TRBJ2-5,CASSSRLTVYQETQYF,TGTGCCAGCAGCTCTCGATTGACCGTGTACCAAGAGACCCAGTACTTC
-,TRBV19,-,TRBJ1-5,CASSPFNQPQHF,TGTGCCAGTAGTCCCTTTAATCAGCCCCAGCATTTT
-,TRBV6-4,-,TRBJ2-1,CASSKDPNANNEQFF,TGTGCCAGCAGTAAGGACCCGAATGCTAACAATGAGCAGTTCTTC
few,TRBV2,-,TRBJ1-2,CASKEGTLNYGYTF,TGTGCCAGCAAGGAGGGGACTTTAAACTATGGCTACACCTTC
-,TRBV5-1,TRBD1,TRBJ1-5,CASSPSGTGDQPQHF,TGCGCCAGCAGCCCATCCGGGACAGGCGATCAGCCCCAGCATTTT
-,TRBV6-1,TRBD1,TRBJ2-7,CASSESRGTFYEQYF,TGTGCCAGCAGTGAATCCAGGGGGACATTCTACGAGCAGTACTTC
-,TRBV18,-,TRBJ2-1,CASSPPYDSYNEQFF,TGTGCCAGCTCACCACCCTACGACTCCTACAATGAGCAGTTCTTC
few,TRBV10-3,-,TRBJ2-7,CAISEPQGSGSYEQYF,TGTGCCATCAGTGAGCCCCAGGGAAGCGGAAGCTACGAGCAGTACTTC
-,TRBV7-3,-,TRBJ1-5,CASSLWRDQPQHF,TGTGCCAGCAGCTTATGGAGGGATCAGCCCCAGCATTTT
-,TRBV7-9,TRBD1,TRBJ1-5,CASSLYGTGAYSNQPQHF,TGTGCCAGCAGCCTATACGGGACAGGGGCGTATAGCAATCAGCCCCAGCATTTT
-,TRBV7-2,-,TRBJ2-4,CASSAQPRLAKNIQYF,TGTGCCAGCAGCGCCCAACCAAGGCTAGCCAAAAACATTCAGTACTTC
-,TRBV28,TRBD1,TRBJ2-7,CASSSGQISYEQYF,TGTGCCAGCAGTTCGGGACAGATCTCCTACGAGCAGTACTTC
-,TRBV5-6,TRBD1,TRBJ1-5,CASSLVGRGDQPQHF,TGTGCCAGCAGCTTGGTAGGCAGGGGGGATCAGCCCCAGCATTTT
-,TRBV7-2,TRBD1,TRBJ2-7,CASSPGQGDEQYF,TGTGCCAGCAGCCCCGGACAGGGCGACGAGCAGTACTTC
-,TRBV7-2,TRBD2,TRBJ2-5,CASSSTSGSLGETQYF,TGTGCCAGCAGCTCGACTAGCGGGAGCCTCGGGGAGACCCAGTACTTC
-,TRBV7-3,TRBD1,TRBJ2-6,CASSSGQGAGANVLTF,TGTGCCAGCAGCTCGGGACAGGGGGCTGGGGCCAACGTCCTGACTTTC
-,TRBV19,-,TRBJ2-3,CASKRRVGTDTQYF,TGTGCCAGTAAGCGCAGGGTGGGCACAGATACGCAGTATTTT
few,TRBV30,-,TRBJ1-2,CAWSVGSAAGYTF,TGTGCCTGGAGTGTGGGGTCTGCCGCCGGCTACACCTTC
few,TRBV5-1,-,TRBJ2-5,CASSLSNSQETQYF,TGCGCCAGCAGCTTGTCCAACAGTCAAGAGACCCAGTACTTC
few,TRBV7-9,-,TRBJ2-3,CASSLRRESTDTQYF,TGTGCCAGCAGCTTACGTAGGGAGAGCACAGATACGCAGTATTTT
few,TRBV5-4,TRBD1,TRBJ1-4,CASSRGQDGEKLFF,TGTGCCAGCAGCCGCGGACAGGATGGTGAAAAACTGTTTTTT
-,TRBV7-2,-,TRBJ1-1,CASSFTGLTEAFF,TGTGCCAGCAGCTTCACCGGGTTGACTGAAGCTTTCTTT
few,TRBV29-1,-,TRBJ1-1,CSVASGAGYTEAFF,TGCAGCGTTGCCTCAGGGGCTGGGTACACTGAAGCTTTCTTT
once,TRBV6-1,-,TRBJ1-3,CASSSGSGNTIYF,TGTGCCAGCAGTTCAGGGAGTGGAAACACCATATATTTT
few,TRBV4-2,TRBD1,TRBJ1-2,CASSQGQGNNYGYTF,TGTGCCAGCAGCCAAGGACAGGGCAACAACTATGGCTACACCTTC